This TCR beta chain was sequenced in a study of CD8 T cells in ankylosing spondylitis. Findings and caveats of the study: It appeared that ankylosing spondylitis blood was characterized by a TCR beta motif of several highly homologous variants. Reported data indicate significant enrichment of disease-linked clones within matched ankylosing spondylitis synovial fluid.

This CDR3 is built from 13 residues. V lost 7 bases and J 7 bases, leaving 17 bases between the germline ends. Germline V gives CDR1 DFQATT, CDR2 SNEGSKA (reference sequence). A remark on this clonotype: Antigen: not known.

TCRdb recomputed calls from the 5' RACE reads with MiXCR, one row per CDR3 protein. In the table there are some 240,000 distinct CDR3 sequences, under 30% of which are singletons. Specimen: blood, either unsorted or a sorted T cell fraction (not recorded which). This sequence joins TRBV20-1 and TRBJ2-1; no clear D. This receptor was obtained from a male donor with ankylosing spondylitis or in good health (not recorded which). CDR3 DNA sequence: TGCAGTGTCCGTGTGGCAGGTTTGAATGAGCAGTTCTTC. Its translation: CSVRVAGLNEQFF.